The clone carrying this T cell receptor beta chain appeared a single time. Its antigen is undetermined. From germline, CDR1 is MDHEN and CDR2 SYDVKM. CDR3 size: 14 residues. J gave up 2 bases and V 7 bases, and 5 bases lay outside the gene matches. These donors counted as nominally healthy when sampled, but unrecorded immune exposures were likely. This record belongs to a study of cytomegalovirus exposure and HLA in healthy donors. The study's findings and limits: Later analysis suggested links between common viral pathogens and several top significant clusters. Data from an earlier analysis indicated that most TCR beta V segments were productive either about 87% or about 30% of the time. Researchers catalogued about 150 TCR beta chains as cytomegalovirus-associated.

The PCR had 60 Vbeta and 13 Jbeta primers. Here immunoSEQ multiplex PCR was the method, and the copy in TCRdb shows in-frame clones only, minus some. The repertoire holds about 110,000 clones, with over 60% as singletons. Sequenced material: PBMCs. The chain recombines TRBV28 with TRBJ1-5, with 7 nucleotides matching TRBD1. The TCR was taken from a man aged 30-40 years in good health and CMV-seropositive. The CDR3, as DNA: TGTGCCAGCACCGATGGGACAGGCAATCAGCCCCAGCATTTT. It codes for CASTDGTGNQPQHF.